A single sample gave rise to the 23 T cell receptor beta chains below, sequenced in a study of T cell responses to AZD1222 COVID-19 vaccine. The data were produced by immunoSEQ multiplex PCR, yet TCRdb's version contains in-frame clones alone and is incomplete. Of some 130,000 clones listed, around 90% are singletons. Sequenced material: peripheral blood, taken on day 0 of AZD1222 vaccination. These receptors all stem from an adult in good health.

The genes are TRBV24-1 and TRBJ2-1; D not certain. V dropped 3 bases and J dropped 15 bases, with 20 bases sitting between them. This CDR3 comprises 14 residues. Germline CDR1 KGHDR, CDR2 SFDVKD. CDR3 sequence reads: CATSDPQHSQRWFF. Written as DNA, the CDR3 is TGTGCCACCAGTGATCCGCAACACTCTCAGAGATGGTTCTTC.

V is TRBV25-1 and J is TRBJ1-1, with 9 bases aligning to TRBD1. Per the germline V gene, CDR1 is MGHDK and CDR2 is SYGVNS. With 2 bases clipped from V and 6 bases from J, the junction kept 4 bases outside the gene matches. CDR3 size: 14 residues. The CDR3 spells CASSEGDRVSEAFF. The CDR3 bases are TGTGCCAGCAGTGAAGGGGACAGGGTCTCTGAAGCTTTCTTT.

The rearrangement uses TRBV4-3 and TRBJ1-5, with D possibly matching TRBD1 (6 bases). Germline CDR1 and CDR2: LGHNA and YSLEER. The length of the CDR3 is 16 residues. V lost 4 bases, J lost 8 bases, and 21 bases lay in between. CDR3 residues: CASSRSLKWGLEPQHF. In DNA form, the CDR3 reads TGCGCCAGCAGCCGTTCCTTAAAGTGGGGGCTGGAGCCCCAGCATTTT.

The chain employs TRBV5-1 and TRBJ1-2; D is perhaps TRBD1 (6 bases). This CDR3 is 14 amino acids long. Trimming cost V 0 bases and J 3 bases, with 9 bases left between them. Germline CDR1 SGHRS, CDR2 YFSETQ. The CDR3 protein is CASSLEWTDYGYTF. The CDR3 DNA follows: TGCGCCAGCAGCTTGGAATGGACAGACTATGGCTACACCTTC.

This chain uses TRBV20-1 with TRBJ2-3; the D is unclear. The germline V and J ends were trimmed by 6 bases and 2 bases, with 12 bases remaining between them. CDR3 length: 13 amino acids. Per the germline V gene, CDR1 is DFQATT and CDR2 is SNEGSKA (reference sequence). CDR3 nucleotide sequence: TGCAGTGCGAGTCTTGCGGACACAGATACGCAGTATTTT. Translation gives CSASLADTDTQYF.

The V and J genes are TRBV25-1 and TRBJ1-2, with D perhaps TRBD1 (5 bases). The CDR3 contains 14 residues. Trimming removed 8 bases from V and 5 bases from J, with 18 bases in between. CDR1 is MGHDK, CDR2 SYGVNS, per germline. CDR3 DNA sequence: TGTGCCAGCCGCTTTGGGCAGTACAGGTATGGCTACACCTTC. This codes for CASRFGQYRYGYTF.

V usage is TRBV4-1 and J usage is TRBJ1-2, with D perhaps matching TRBD1 (5 bases). Germline V lookup: CDR1 MGHRA, CDR2 YSYEKL. Trimming shortened V by 0 bases and J by 1 base, and 18 bases separated the two germline ends. The CDR3 has 18 amino acids. The CDR3 nucleotides are TGCGCCAGCAGCCAAGATAGGGTGGGGGGAAGATATAACTATGGCTACACCTTC. This encodes CASSQDRVGGRYNYGYTF.

V and J are TRBV5-6 and TRBJ2-3; either TRBD1 or TRBD2 may fit D (6 bases each). Germline CDR1 SGHDT, CDR2 YYEEEE. Trimming took 0 bases from V and 3 from J, leaving 14 bases between them. The CDR3 has 16 amino acids. DNA of the CDR3: TGTGCCAGCAGCTTGGTCATTTGGAGGGGGACAGATACGCAGTATTTT. It translates to CASSLVIWRGTDTQYF.

In this sample, this clone turned up once. This chain joins TRBV5-4 and TRBJ2-5; 12 bases align to TRBD2. The CDR3 covers 16 residues. The germline gives CDR1 SGHNT, CDR2 YYREEE (reference sequence). The trim removed 0 bases at V and 7 bases at J, leaving 7 bases unmatched. The CDR3 DNA follows: TGTGCCAGCAGCTTGGACACTAGCGGGAGGCCGGGGACCCAGTACTTC. This translates into CASSLDTSGRPGTQYF.

This rearrangement joins TRBV6-2 or TRBV6-3 to TRBJ1-2; 10 nucleotides line up with TRBD1. CDR3 size: 15 residues. J gave up 4 bases and V 6 bases, and 8 bases lay outside the gene matches. From germline, CDR1 is MNHEY and CDR2 SVGEGT. This CDR3 reads CASSVRQGALYGYTF. In DNA, the CDR3 is TGTGCCAGCAGCGTAAGACAGGGGGCCCTCTATGGCTACACCTTC.

The chain uses TRBV27 and TRBJ2-7; possible D gene TRBD2, 5 bases. The CDR3 runs to 16 residues. Germline assignment: CDR1 MNHEY and CDR2 SMNVEV (reference sequence). Trimming stripped 3 bases from V and 2 bases from J, with 17 bases between. The CDR3 sequence: CASSFYGVQPPYEQYF. Here the CDR3 DNA reads TGTGCCAGCAGTTTTTACGGGGTTCAGCCCCCCTACGAGCAGTACTTC.

This chain links TRBV6-5 with TRBJ2-3; 9 bases are shared with TRBD2. CDR1 MNHEY and CDR2 SVGAGI come from the germline V gene. The CDR3 is made up of 15 amino acids. The V segment lost 2 bases and the J segment 3 bases; nucleotides outside the gene matches: 3. This chain's CDR3 is CASSYDAGGTDTQYF. CDR3 nucleotides: TGTGCCAGCAGTTACGATGCGGGAGGGACAGATACGCAGTATTTT.

This chain joins TRBV7-8 and TRBJ1-4, with TRBD1 matching 9 bases. The CDR3 sequence is 15 residues long. In germline, CDR1 is SGHVS, CDR2 FQNEAQ. Germline trimming cut 7 bases from V and 8 bases from J; bases unmatched to any gene: 11. Here the CDR3 DNA reads TGTGCCAGCACCACACCGGGGACAGGGAGCGAAAAACTGTTTTTT. Translation gives CASTTPGTGSEKLFF.

The chain has TRBV7-9 and TRBJ2-7; 7 bases agree with TRBD2. Germline trimming cut 9 bases from V and 3 bases from J; bases unmatched to any gene: 14. Germline CDR1 and CDR2: SEHNR and FQNEAQ (reference sequence). CDR3 length equals 15 residues. In nucleotides, the CDR3 is TGTGCCAGTTTGGAGAGGGGCGGGAGTATCTACGAGCAGTACTTC. Translating it yields CASLERGGSIYEQYF.

CDR3 in DNA: TGCAGCGTTGAAGCAAGAAGGGAGACCCAGTACTTC. Protein sequence: CSVEARRETQYF. This chain connects TRBV29-1 to TRBJ2-5, with D unresolved. Germline V gene lookup returns CDR1 SQVTM and CDR2 ANQGSEA. The CDR3 extends over 12 amino acids. Trimming stripped 1 base from V and 5 bases from J, with 8 bases between. The full variable domain, with the rest looked up from reference TRBV29-1 and TRBJ2-5, is SAVISQKPSRDICQRGTSLTIQCQVDSQVTMMFWYRQQPGQSLTLIATANQGSEATYESGFVIDKFPISRPNLTFSTLTVSNMSPEDSSIYLCSVEARRETQYFGPGTRLLVL.

V and J are TRBV29-1 and TRBJ2-7; 7 bases are a match to TRBD2. With 6 bases clipped from V and 0 bases from J, the junction kept 11 bases outside the gene matches. The CDR3 is 15 amino acids. Germline V gene sequence: CDR1 SQVTM, CDR2 ANQGSEA. The CDR3 DNA sequence: TGCAGCGTCAGGCCAGCGGGAACCACCTCCTACGAGCAGTACTTC. This encodes CSVRPAGTTSYEQYF.

The count of this clone is one. This sequence joins TRBV27 and TRBJ2-1; D not resolved. V lost 6 bases and J lost 3, with 12 bases in between. CDR1 MNHEY and CDR2 SMNVEV come from the germline V gene (reference sequence). The length of the CDR3 is 14 residues. Here the CDR3 DNA reads TGTGCCAGCAGGTCCCACCTAGGCTACAATGAGCAGTTCTTC. Its protein product is CASRSHLGYNEQFF.

The chain combines TRBV29-1 with TRBJ1-2; D is unresolved. V lost 6 bases and J lost 5, with 19 bases in between. Germline V gene sequence: CDR1 SQVTM, CDR2 ANQGSEA. The CDR3 totals 14 residues. The CDR3 loop reads CSVELEVAGYGYTF. The CDR3, as DNA: TGCAGCGTGGAATTGGAGGTTGCGGGGTATGGCTACACCTTC.

This clone has just one count. This chain uses TRBV28 with TRBJ1-3; D is unclear. The CDR3 consists of 17 residues. V lost 1 base and J 0 bases, leaving 13 bases between the germline ends. The germline gives CDR1 MDHEN, CDR2 SYDVKM. The CDR3 DNA sequence: TGTGCCAGCAGTTTATACCACACCGGAAGCTCTGGAAACACCATATATTTT. This encodes CASSLYHTGSSGNTIYF.

The rearrangement joins TRBV7-9 to TRBJ2-1; 8 positions match TRBD2. V gave up 5 bases and J gave up 1 base; unmatched junction bases: 4. The CDR3 spans 15 residues. CDR1 SEHNR and CDR2 FQNEAQ come from the germline V gene (reference sequence). The CDR3 region is CASSGSGMSYNEQFF. DNA of the CDR3: TGTGCCAGCAGCGGTAGCGGGATGTCCTACAATGAGCAGTTCTTC.

The chain recombines TRBV6-1 with TRBJ1-5; the D gene is possibly TRBD1 (5 bases). Trimming took 3 bases from V and 4 from J, leaving 13 bases between them. CDR1 is MNHNS, CDR2 SASEGT, per germline. The CDR3 is 15 amino acids. The DNA of the CDR3 is TGTGCCAGCAGTGAGGGTCGGGGGTCGAATCAGCCCCAGCATTTT. Translated: CASSEGRGSNQPQHF.

V usage is TRBV18 and J usage is TRBJ1-2; 8 nucleotides match TRBD1. Per the germline V gene, CDR1 is KGHSH and CDR2 is LQKENI. The J segment lost 2 bases and the V segment lost 2 bases, leaving 4 bases of the junction unmatched. The length of the CDR3 is 15 residues. The CDR3 loop reads CASSPSTGANYGYTF. CDR3 nucleotide sequence: TGTGCCAGCTCACCATCGACAGGGGCCAACTATGGCTACACCTTC.

This clone was counted once. V is TRBV27 and J is TRBJ2-7, with D unresolved. The V and J ends lost 5 bases and 4 bases respectively, with 15 bases between them. The CDR3 loop spans 14 amino acids. The germline gives CDR1 MNHEY, CDR2 SMNVEV (reference sequence). CDR3 sequence (DNA): TGTGCCAGCAGTCCCCTTAGCTCCGTGTACGAGCAGTACTTC. This gives the protein CASSPLSSVYEQYF.